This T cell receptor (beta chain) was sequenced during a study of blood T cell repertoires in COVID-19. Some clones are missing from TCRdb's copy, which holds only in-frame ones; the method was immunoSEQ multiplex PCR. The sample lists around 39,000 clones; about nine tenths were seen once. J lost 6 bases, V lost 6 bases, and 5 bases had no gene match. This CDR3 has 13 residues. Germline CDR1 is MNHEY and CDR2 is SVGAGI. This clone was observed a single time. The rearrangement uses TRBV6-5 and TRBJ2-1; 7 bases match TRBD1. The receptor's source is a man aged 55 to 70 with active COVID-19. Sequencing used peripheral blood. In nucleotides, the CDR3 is TGTGCCAGCAGACGACAGGGAATCAATGAGCAGTTCTTC. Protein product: CASRRQGINEQFF.